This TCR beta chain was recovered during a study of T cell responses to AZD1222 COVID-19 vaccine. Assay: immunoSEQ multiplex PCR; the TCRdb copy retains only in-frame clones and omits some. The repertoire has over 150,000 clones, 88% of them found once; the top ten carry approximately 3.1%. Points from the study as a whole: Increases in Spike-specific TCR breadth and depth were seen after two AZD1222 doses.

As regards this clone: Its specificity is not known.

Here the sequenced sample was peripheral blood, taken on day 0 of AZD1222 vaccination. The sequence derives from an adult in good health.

CDR3 bases: TGTGCCATCATGACTAGCGGGGGGGCGGCTGAGCAGTTCTTC. This encodes CAIMTSGGAAEQFF. The V gene is TRBV10-3, the J gene TRBJ2-1, with 14 bases lining up with TRBD2. CDR1 is ENHRY and CDR2 is SYGVKD in the germline V gene. This CDR3 contains 14 residues. V lost 7 bases to trimming and J lost 9 bases; unmatched junction nucleotides: 5.